The TCR beta chain under discussion was sequenced for a study of breast tumors, draining lymph nodes, adjacent tissues listed by TCRdb under 2016. A note on the overall study: The study compared TCR beta repertoires across tumor, adjacent nontumor tissue and axillary lymph nodes from breast cancer patients. The study aimed to assess the relationships and possible T-cell exchange between tumor, surrounding tissue and draining lymph node repertoires in human breast cancer. Summary of the overall study and its limitations: The data were considered consistent with the idea that most tumor T cells come from the lymph node and then expand in tumor tissue. Tumors showed preferential V and J gene usage, and their T-cell repertoire diversity fell below that of lymph nodes yet above that of nontumor tissue. The conclusion that tumor T cells originate in lymph nodes was presented as consistent with a hypothesis rather than as directly demonstrated. Tumor and nontumor tissue repertoires were found to be significantly more similar in luminal-like than in basal-like breast cancer.

Sequencing relied on an Illumina HiSeq 2000. TCR beta chain libraries were generated by multiplex PCR amplification. High-throughput sequencing was used to analyze the amplified TCR beta chain products. TCRdb passed the public sequencing reads through fastp at Q25 and MiXCR, retaining productive beta sequences. Identical CDR3 protein sequences are pooled into one entry, listed with their most common genes and DNA. This sample lists about 150,000 distinct CDR3 sequences; 20% to 25% were detected once. Of the sample, around 2.6% is held by the ten largest clones. The cysteine opens and the phenylalanine closes a CDR3 of 12 amino acids. Only the CDR3 part of the read is kept: 36 bases, read in frame from the first base. The germline V gene encodes CDR1 LGHDT and CDR2 YNNKEL (reference sequence). V and J lose 3 bases and 7 bases, and a span of 10 bases separates them. The axillary draining lymph nodes of breast cancer patients were the source of the lymph node samples.

This clonotype was observed at least ten times. Its antigen is unknown. One base away there is no much larger clone; base qualities are not given. Rearrangement joined TRBV3-1 to TRBJ2-7; the D gene assignment is ambiguous. This receptor was obtained from a female donor with breast cancer. Some clones in this sample may be carry-over from other donors' samples. Sequencing was done on a sample of axillary lymph node tissue. This receptor has the CDR3 CASSQALSEQYF. Read as DNA, the sequence is TGTGCCAGCAGCCAGGCCCTTTCTGAGCAGTACTTC.